Listed here are 5 T cell receptor beta chains from one sample, sequenced in a study of CD8 T cells in ankylosing spondylitis. TCRdb re-analysed the 5' RACE reads in MiXCR, keeping a single row per CDR3 protein. The sample lists fewer than 250,000 distinct CDR3 sequences, 32% occurring once. The source material was blood, either unsorted or a sorted T cell fraction (not recorded which). Receptor source: a male donor with ankylosing spondylitis or in good health (not recorded which).

The rearrangement links TRBV20-1 to TRBJ1-2; perhaps TRBD1 as D (5 bases). Trimming took off 4 bases at V and 7 bases at J, with 13 bases between the two ends. CDR1 DFQATT and CDR2 SNEGSKA come from the germline V gene (reference sequence). This CDR3 has 12 residues. CDR3 coding DNA: TGCAGTGCTACGGCAGGGCGGATTGGCTACACCTTC. Residues: CSATAGRIGYTF.

Written as DNA, the CDR3 is TGTGCCAGCAGTTCGAGTATGAAGCCCAATGAGCAGTTCTTC. Protein sequence: CASSSSMKPNEQFF. This chain joins TRBV27 and TRBJ2-1; D remains ambiguous. This CDR3 region has 14 residues. V was pared by 4 bases and J by 6 bases, with 13 bases between. Germline CDR1 is MNHEY and CDR2 is SMNVEV (reference sequence).

This clonotype was observed a few times. CDR3: CASRFLISYEQYF. The CDR3 coding sequence is TGTGCCAGCAGGTTCCTTATTAGCTACGAGCAGTACTTC. V usage is TRBV7-2 and J usage is TRBJ2-7; D unclear. The V end was cut by 6 bases, the J end by 3 bases, with 12 bases between. The germline CDR1 and CDR2 sequences are SGHTA and FQGNSA. This CDR3 contains 13 residues.

The chain links TRBV12-3 or TRBV12-4 to TRBJ2-7; D is unclear. V lost 5 bases and J lost 0, with 11 bases in between. The CDR3 has 14 amino acids. The CDR3 nucleotides read TGTGCCAGCAGTAGGACGGTACTCTCCTACGAGCAGTACTTC. Its translation is CASSRTVLSYEQYF.

The genes are TRBV3-1 and TRBJ2-2; D is ambiguous. CDR3 length equals 14 residues. Between the trimmed V and J ends, which lost 1 base and 6 bases, there was a span of 9 bases. The V gene's germline CDR1 is LGHDT and CDR2 YNNKEL (reference sequence). CDR3 DNA sequence: TGTGCCAGCAGCCAAGTAGCCGCCCCCGGGGAGCTGTTTTTT. Its protein product is CASSQVAAPGELFF.